This T cell receptor beta chain was observed in a study of blood T cell repertoires in COVID-19. Germline-derived CDR1 and CDR2 are SGHTA and FQGNSA. V gave up 5 bases and J gave up 7 bases, with 14 bases separating them. The CDR3 spans 14 residues. The assay was immunoSEQ multiplex PCR, and TCRdb's table has in-frame clones only and misses some. The sample carries 200,000 to 300,000 clones, 84% recorded once. This receptor was taken from a man aged 40-49 years who had recovered from COVID-19. This chain uses TRBV7-2 with TRBJ1-4; D is unclear. Sequencing was carried out using peripheral blood. CDR3 coding DNA: TGTGCCAGCAGCCAAGGGAGGGAAAGTGAAAAACTGTTTTTT. Protein sequence: CASSQGRESEKLFF.